These 6 T cell receptor beta chains were all obtained from the same sample, sequenced in a study of T cells after yellow fever vaccination. Via MiXCR, TCRdb re-called the 5' RACE reads, giving one row per CDR3 protein. The sample gives roughly 340,000 distinct CDR3 sequences, 8% to 10% of which show up once; approximately 18% is in the top ten. This material consisted of PBMCs, taken on the day of the first yellow fever vaccination. The source is a young man who received the YFV17D yellow fever vaccine.

In its sample, this clonotype was seen a few times. CDR3 loop: CASSGDRAQNYEQYV. The CDR3 nucleotides read TGTGCCAGCAGTGGGGACAGGGCCCAGAACTACGAGCAGTACGTC. The chain couples TRBV5-5 to TRBJ2-7, with 9 bases that match TRBD1. Germline-derived CDR1 and CDR2 are SGHKS and YYEKEE (reference sequence). This CDR3 has 15 residues. J gave up 3 bases and V 5 bases, and 9 bases lay outside the gene matches.

V usage is TRBV6-1 and J usage is TRBJ2-7; 7 bases line up with TRBD1. This CDR3 spans 14 amino acids. With 8 bases clipped from V and 0 bases from J, the junction kept 7 bases outside the gene matches. Germline CDR1 reads MNHNS; CDR2 reads SASEGT. CDR3 region: CASGQTGNSYEQYV. The CDR3 DNA reads as TGTGCCAGCGGTCAGACAGGGAACTCCTACGAGCAGTACGTC.

The CDR3 reads CASSQDHWTGGDRGANVLTF. The CDR3 DNA sequence: TGCGCCAGCAGCCAAGATCATTGGACAGGGGGGGATCGCGGGGCCAACGTCCTGACTTTC. V and J are TRBV4-3 and TRBJ2-6; TRBD1 aligns across 10 bases. V shed 0 bases, J shed 4 bases, and the junction held 12 bases outside the gene matches. Germline CDR1 and CDR2: LGHNA and YSLEER. The CDR3 is 20 amino acids.

This clonotype was detected many times. The gene calls are TRBV5-1 and TRBJ2-1, with no clear D. Deletions cut 4 bases from V and 9 bases from J, with 14 bases between. The CDR3 has 13 residues. The germline V gene has CDR1 SGHRS and CDR2 YFSETQ. The DNA of the CDR3 is TGCGCCAGCAGCCGTGTTCTAGTGGGTGAGCAGTTCTTC. Amino acid sequence: CASSRVLVGEQFF. The whole variable domain, remainder taken from reference TRBV5-1 and TRBJ2-1, is KAGVTQTPRYLIKTRGQQVTLSCSPISGHRSVSWYQQTPGQGLQFLFEYFSETQRNKGNFPGRFSGRQFSNSRSEMNVSTLELGDSALYLCASSRVLVGEQFFGPGTRLTVL.

The chain recombines TRBV5-1 with TRBJ2-1; 7 bases agree with TRBD2. The junction had 7 bases not matched to a gene; V was cut back by 4 bases and J by 6 bases. Germline V CDR1 and CDR2: SGHRS, YFSETQ. This CDR3 has 14 amino acids. CDR3 nucleotides: TGCGCCAGCAGCGAGACTAGCAGGTTCAATGAGCAGTTCTTC. It codes for CASSETSRFNEQFF.

This clonotype was recorded a few times. This chain connects TRBV5-1 to TRBJ2-5; 9 bases match TRBD2. After removal of 6 bases from V and 1 base from J, the junction contained 7 bases not matched to a gene. This CDR3 region has 15 residues. The V gene's germline CDR1 is SGHRS and CDR2 YFSETQ. The CDR3 coding sequence is TGCGCCAGCACGATTAGCGGGGGCCTCCAAGAGACCCAGTACTTC. Its translation: CASTISGGLQETQYF.